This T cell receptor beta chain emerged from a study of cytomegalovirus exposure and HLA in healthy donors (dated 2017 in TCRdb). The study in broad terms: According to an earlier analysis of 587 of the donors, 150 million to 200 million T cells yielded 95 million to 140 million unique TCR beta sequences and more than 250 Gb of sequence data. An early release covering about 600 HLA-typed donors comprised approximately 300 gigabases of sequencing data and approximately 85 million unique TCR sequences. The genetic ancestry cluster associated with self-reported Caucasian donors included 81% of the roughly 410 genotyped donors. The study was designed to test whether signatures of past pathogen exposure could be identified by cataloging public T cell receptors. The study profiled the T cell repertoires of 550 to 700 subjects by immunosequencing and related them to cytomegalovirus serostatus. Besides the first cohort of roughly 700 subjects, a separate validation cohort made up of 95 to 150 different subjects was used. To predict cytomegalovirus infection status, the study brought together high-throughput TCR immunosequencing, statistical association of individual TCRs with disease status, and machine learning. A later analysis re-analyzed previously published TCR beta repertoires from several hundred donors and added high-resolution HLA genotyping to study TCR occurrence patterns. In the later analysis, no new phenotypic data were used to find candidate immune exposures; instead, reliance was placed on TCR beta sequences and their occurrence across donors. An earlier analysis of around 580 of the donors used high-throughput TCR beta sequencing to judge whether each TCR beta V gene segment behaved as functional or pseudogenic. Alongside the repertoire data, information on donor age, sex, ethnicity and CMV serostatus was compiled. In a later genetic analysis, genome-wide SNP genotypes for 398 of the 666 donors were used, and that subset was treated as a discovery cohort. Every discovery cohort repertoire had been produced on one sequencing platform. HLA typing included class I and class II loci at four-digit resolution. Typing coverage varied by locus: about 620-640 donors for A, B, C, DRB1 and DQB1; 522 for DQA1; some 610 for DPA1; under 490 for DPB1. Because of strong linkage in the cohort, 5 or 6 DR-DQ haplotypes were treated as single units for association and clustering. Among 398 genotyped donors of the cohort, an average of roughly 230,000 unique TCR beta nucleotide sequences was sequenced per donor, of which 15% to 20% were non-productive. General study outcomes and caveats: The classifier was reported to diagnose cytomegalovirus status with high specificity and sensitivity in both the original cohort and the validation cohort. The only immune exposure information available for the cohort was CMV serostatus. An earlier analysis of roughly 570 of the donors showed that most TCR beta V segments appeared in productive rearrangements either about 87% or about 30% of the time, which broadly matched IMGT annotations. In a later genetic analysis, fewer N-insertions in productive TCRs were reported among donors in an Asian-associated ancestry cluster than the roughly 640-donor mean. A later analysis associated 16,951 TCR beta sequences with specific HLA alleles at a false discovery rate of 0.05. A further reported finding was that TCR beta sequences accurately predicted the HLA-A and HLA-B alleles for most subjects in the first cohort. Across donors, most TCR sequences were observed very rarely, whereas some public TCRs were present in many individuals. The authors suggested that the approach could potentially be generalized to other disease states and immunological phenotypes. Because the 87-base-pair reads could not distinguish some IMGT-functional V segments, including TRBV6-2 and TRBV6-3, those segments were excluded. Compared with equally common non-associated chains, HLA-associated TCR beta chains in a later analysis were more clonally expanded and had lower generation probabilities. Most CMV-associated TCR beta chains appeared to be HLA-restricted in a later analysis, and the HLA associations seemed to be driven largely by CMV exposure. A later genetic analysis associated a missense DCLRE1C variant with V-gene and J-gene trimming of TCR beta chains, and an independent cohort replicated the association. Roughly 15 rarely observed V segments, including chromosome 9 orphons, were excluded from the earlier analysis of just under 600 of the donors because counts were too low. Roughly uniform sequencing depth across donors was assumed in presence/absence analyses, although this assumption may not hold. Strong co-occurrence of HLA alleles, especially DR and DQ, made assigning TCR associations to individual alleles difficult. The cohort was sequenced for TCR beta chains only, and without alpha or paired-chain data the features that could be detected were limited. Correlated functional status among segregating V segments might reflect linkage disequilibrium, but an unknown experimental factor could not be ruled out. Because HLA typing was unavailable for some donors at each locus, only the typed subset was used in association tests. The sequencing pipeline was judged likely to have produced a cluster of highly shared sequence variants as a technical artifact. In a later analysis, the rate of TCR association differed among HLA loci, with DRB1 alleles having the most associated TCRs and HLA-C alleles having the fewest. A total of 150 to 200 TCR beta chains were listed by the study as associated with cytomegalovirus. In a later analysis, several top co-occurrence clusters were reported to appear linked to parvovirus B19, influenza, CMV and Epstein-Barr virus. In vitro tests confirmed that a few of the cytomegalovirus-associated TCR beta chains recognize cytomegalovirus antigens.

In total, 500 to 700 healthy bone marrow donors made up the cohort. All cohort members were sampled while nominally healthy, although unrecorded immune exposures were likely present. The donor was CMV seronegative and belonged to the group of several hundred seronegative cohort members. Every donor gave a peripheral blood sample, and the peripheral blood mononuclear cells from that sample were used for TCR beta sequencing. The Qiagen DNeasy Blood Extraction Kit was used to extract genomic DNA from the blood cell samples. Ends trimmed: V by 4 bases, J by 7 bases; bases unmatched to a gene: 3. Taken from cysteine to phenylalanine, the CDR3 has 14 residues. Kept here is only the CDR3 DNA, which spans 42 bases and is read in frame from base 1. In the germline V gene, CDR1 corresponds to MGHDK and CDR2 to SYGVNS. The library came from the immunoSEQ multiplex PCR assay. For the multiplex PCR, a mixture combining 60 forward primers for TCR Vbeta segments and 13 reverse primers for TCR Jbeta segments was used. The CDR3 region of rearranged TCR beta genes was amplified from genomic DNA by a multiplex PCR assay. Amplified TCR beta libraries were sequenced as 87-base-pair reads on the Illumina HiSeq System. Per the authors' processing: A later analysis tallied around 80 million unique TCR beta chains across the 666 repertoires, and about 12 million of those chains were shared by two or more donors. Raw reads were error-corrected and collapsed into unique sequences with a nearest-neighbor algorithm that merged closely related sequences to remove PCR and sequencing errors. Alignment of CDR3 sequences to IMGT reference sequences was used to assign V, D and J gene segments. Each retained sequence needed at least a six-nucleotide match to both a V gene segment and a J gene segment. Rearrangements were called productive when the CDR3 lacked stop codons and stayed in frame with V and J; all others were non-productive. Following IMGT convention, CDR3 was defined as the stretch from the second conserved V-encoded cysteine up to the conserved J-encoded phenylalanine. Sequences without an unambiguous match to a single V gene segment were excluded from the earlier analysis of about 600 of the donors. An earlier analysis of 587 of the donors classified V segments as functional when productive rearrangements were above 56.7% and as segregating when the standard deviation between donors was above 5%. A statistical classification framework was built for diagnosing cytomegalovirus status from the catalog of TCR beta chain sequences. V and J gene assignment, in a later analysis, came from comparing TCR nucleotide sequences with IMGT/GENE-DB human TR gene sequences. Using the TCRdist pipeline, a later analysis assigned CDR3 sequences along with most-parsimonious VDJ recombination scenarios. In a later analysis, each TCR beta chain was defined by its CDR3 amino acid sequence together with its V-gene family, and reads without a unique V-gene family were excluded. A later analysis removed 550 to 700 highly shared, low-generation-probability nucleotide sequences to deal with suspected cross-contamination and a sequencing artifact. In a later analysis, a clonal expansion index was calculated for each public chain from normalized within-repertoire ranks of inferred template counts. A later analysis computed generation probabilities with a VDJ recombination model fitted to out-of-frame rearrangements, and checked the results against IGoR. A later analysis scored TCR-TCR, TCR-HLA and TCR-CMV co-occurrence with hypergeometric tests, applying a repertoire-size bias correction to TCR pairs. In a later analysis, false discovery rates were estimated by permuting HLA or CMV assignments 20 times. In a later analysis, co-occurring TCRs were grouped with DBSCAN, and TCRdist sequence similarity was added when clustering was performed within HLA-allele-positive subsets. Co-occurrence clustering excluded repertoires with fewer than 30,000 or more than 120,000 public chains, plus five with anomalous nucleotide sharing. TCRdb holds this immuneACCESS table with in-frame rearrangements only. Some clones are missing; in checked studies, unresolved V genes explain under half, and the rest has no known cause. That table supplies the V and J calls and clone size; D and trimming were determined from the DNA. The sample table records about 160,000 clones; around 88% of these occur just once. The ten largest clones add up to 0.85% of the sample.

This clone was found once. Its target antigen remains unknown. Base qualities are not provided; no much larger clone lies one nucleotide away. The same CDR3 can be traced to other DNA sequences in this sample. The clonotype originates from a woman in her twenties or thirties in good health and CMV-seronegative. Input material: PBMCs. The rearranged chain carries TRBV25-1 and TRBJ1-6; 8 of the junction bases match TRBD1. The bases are TGTGCCAGCAGTGGGACAGGGAACAATTCACCCCTCCACTTT. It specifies CASSGTGNNSPLHF.